This T cell receptor beta chain is from a study of graft-versus-host responses after intestinal transplantation. V was cut by 2 bases and J by 1 base, with 20 bases left in between. CDR1 is SEHNR and CDR2 is FQNEAQ in the germline V gene (reference sequence). The length of the CDR3 is 18 residues. This clone was recorded only once. The antigen is undetermined. TCRdb keeps only in-frame clones here, not all; method: immunoSEQ multiplex PCR. Counted here are approximately 100,000 clones, approximately 87% occurring once; the ten biggest clones make up around 0.1%. Whole-study findings and limits: Researchers found peak circulating GvH clone levels linked to early post-transplant HvG declines. In patients with graft-donor T cell macrochimerism, allograft graft-versus-host to host-versus-graft clonal ratios were high.

This chain connects TRBV7-9 to TRBJ1-2, with D possibly being TRBD1 (6 bases). Sequencing used unstimulated CD4+ T cells sorted from spleen or lymph node cells, obtained before intestinal transplant. The TCR comes from a human donor who received an intestinal transplant. The chain's CDR3 is CASSLHGGGPVINYGYTF. The CDR3 DNA sequence: TGTGCCAGCAGCTTACACGGCGGGGGGCCGGTGATTAACTATGGCTACACCTTC.